Shown below are 5 T cell receptor beta chains from a single sample sequenced in a study of persistence of HIV-infected CD4 T cells. Sequencing used immunoSEQ version 4 in survey mode. The assay was immunoSEQ multiplex PCR, and TCRdb's table has in-frame clones only and misses some. The sample has over 40,000 clones, approximately 80% seen once; the top ten hold 14%. No antigen has been assigned to these receptors. Cells were stimulated with overlapping HIV-1 Gag 15-mer peptides. Memory cells lacking CD40L and CD69 with high CD45RO were sorted. Source: CD4+ T cells sorted from PBMCs after approximately 19-hour stimulation, taken from a patient who received antiretroviral therapy. These receptors all come from an adult man with HIV who was CMV-seropositive.

The CDR3 DNA is TGTGCCAGCAGCGTTAAGGGGTCCAACGAGCAGTACTTC. Protein: CASSVKGSNEQYF. This sequence joins TRBV7-3 and TRBJ2-7; weak D call: TRBD1 (5 bases). The germline V and J ends were trimmed by 5 bases and 5 bases, with 13 bases remaining between them. The germline CDR1 and CDR2 sequences are SGHTA and FQGTGA. The CDR3 consists of 13 residues.

CDR3 nucleotide sequence: TGTGCCAGCAGTTTTTCGGGACAGGGGTATGGCTACACCTTC. Translating it yields CASSFSGQGYGYTF. This chain joins TRBV27 and TRBJ1-2; TRBD1 matches 10 bases. The V gene end was trimmed by 3 bases and the J gene end by 5 bases; junction bases not matched to a gene: 3. Germline V gives CDR1 MNHEY, CDR2 SMNVEV (reference sequence). This CDR3 has 14 amino acids.

This chain uses TRBV5-6 with TRBJ1-6; TRBD1 matches 7 bases. The CDR3 length is 16 residues. CDR1 is SGHDT, CDR2 YYEEEE, per germline. J gave up 9 bases and V 0 bases, and 9 bases lay outside the gene matches. The CDR3 protein is CASSLVSGQKSSPLHF. Here the CDR3 DNA reads TGTGCCAGCAGCTTGGTTTCGGGACAGAAGTCTTCACCCCTCCACTTT.

The V call is TRBV10-1, the J call TRBJ1-6; D is undetermined. Trimming took off 6 bases at V and 3 bases at J, with 6 bases between the two ends. The CDR3 is 13 residues long. CDR1 and CDR2 from the germline V gene are WNHNN and SYGVQD (reference sequence). The CDR3 nucleotides are TGCGCCAGCAGCGCCGGCTATAATTCACCCCTCCACTTT. Translation gives CASSAGYNSPLHF.

V is TRBV11-3 and J is TRBJ1-1; D unclear. The CDR3 runs 13 residues. Germline loops: CDR1 SGHNT, CDR2 YENEEA. V lost 0 bases to trimming and J lost 11 bases, with 13 bases between them. The chain's CDR3 is CASSLEGSKVAFF. The CDR3 DNA reads TGTGCCAGCAGCTTAGAAGGATCTAAAGTTGCTTTCTTT.